These 23 T cell receptor beta chains came from one sample sequenced in a study of T cell responses to AZD1222 COVID-19 vaccine. Clones were sequenced by immunoSEQ multiplex PCR, and TCRdb holds only the in-frame ones, with some missing. The sample contains around 150,000 clones, about 91% of which appear only once. The material sequenced was peripheral blood, taken 28 days after the second AZD1222 dose. All receptors come from an adult who received the AZD1222 COVID-19 vaccine.

The rearrangement links TRBV2 to TRBJ1-5; the match to TRBD1 covers 8 bases. J gave up 7 bases and V 5 bases, and 16 bases lay outside the gene matches. The CDR3 spans 17 residues. The germline gives CDR1 SNHLY, CDR2 FYNNEI. The CDR3 DNA sequence: TGTGCCAGCAGTTTCCCCGAGGACAGGGTATCGGGACAGCCCCAGCATTTT. Amino acids: CASSFPEDRVSGQPQHF.

This clone was detected once. The chain is built from TRBV2 and TRBJ1-2, with TRBD1 matching over 9 bases. The CDR3 loop spans 14 amino acids. Germline values: CDR1 SNHLY, CDR2 FYNNEI. V shed 7 bases and J 7 bases; nucleotides not matched to a gene: 10. The DNA for the CDR3 is TGTGCCAGCACCCCGGGACAGGGAAAGTCTGGCTACACCTTC. This codes for CASTPGQGKSGYTF.

This clone occurred once. This CDR3 is also generated by other DNA sequences in the sample. The chain recombines TRBV4-3 with TRBJ2-7; TRBD1 is a possible D gene (5 bases). Germline CDR1 reads LGHNA; CDR2 reads YSLEER. Trimming removed 0 bases from V and 1 base from J, with 10 bases in between. The CDR3 spans 15 residues. As DNA, the CDR3 is TGCGCCAGCAGCCAAGACAGGGCCGGGTCCTACGAGCAGTACTTC. It translates to CASSQDRAGSYEQYF.

This sequence joins TRBV7-2 and TRBJ2-3; no clear D. Trimming shortened V by 0 bases and J by 0 bases, and 1 base separated the two germline ends. The germline CDR1 and CDR2 sequences are SGHTA and FQGNSA. The CDR3 is made up of 13 amino acids. This chain's CDR3 is CASSLASTDTQYF. CDR3 sequence (DNA): TGTGCCAGCAGCTTAGCTAGCACAGATACGCAGTATTTT.

This chain joins TRBV7-2 and TRBJ1-5, with 7 bases lining up with TRBD1. J was trimmed by 3 bases and V by 10 bases; bases with no gene match: 6. The CDR3 covers 13 residues. The germline gives CDR1 SGHTA, CDR2 FQGNSA. CDR3 in amino acids: CATSGGINQPQHF. The CDR3 DNA reads TGTGCCACCTCAGGGGGGATCAATCAGCCCCAGCATTTT.

The V call is TRBV6-5, the J call TRBJ2-1; 7 nucleotides agree with TRBD1. V lost 6 bases and J lost 2; bases outside the gene matches: 7. The CDR3 has 15 amino acids. The germline CDR1 and CDR2 sequences are MNHEY and SVGAGI. CDR3 DNA sequence: TGTGCCAGCAGCCCCACAGGGGTGCCCTACAATGAGCAGTTCTTC. Translation: CASSPTGVPYNEQFF.

The chain uses TRBV20-1 and TRBJ1-3, with D unclear. V was clipped by 6 bases and J by 0 bases, with 3 bases between them. Germline V gene lookup returns CDR1 DFQATT and CDR2 SNEGSKA (reference sequence). The CDR3 covers 11 residues. CDR3 bases: TGCAGTGCGGGCTCTGGAAACACCATATATTTT. It codes for CSAGSGNTIYF.

J is TRBJ1-6 and V is TRBV28, with D unclear. CDR3 size: 13 residues. The germline V gene has CDR1 MDHEN and CDR2 SYDVKM. V lost 10 bases to trimming and J lost 4 bases, with 11 bases between them. The CDR3 region has the DNA TGTGCCACCGCTAAGGGTTATAATTCACCCCTCCACTTT. The encoded protein is CATAKGYNSPLHF. Full variable domain (missing parts from reference TRBV28 and TRBJ1-6): DVKVTQSSRYLVKRTGEKVFLECVQDMDHENMFWYRQDPGLGLRLIYFSYDVKMKEKGDIPEGYSVSREKKERFSLILESASTNQTSMYLCATAKGYNSPLHFGNGTRLTVT.

The genes are TRBV10-2 and TRBJ1-5; 8 positions match TRBD1. Per germline, CDR1 WSHSY and CDR2 SAAADI. The junction had 4 bases not matched to a gene; V was cut back by 4 bases and J by 2 bases. The length of the CDR3 is 15 residues. The DNA for the CDR3 is TGCGCCAGCAGTGCCCAGGGGGCTGGCAATCAGCCCCAGCATTTT. It is translated as CASSAQGAGNQPQHF.

The CDR3 protein is CASSLALTGTGGSPLHF. The CDR3 DNA reads as TGCGCCAGCAGCCTCGCCCTTACCGGGACAGGGGGTTCACCCCTCCACTTT. This chain joins TRBV4-1 and TRBJ1-6; TRBD1 agrees at 11 bases. The CDR3 loop spans 17 amino acids. Per germline, CDR1 MGHRA and CDR2 YSYEKL. V dropped 4 bases and J dropped 9; count of bases not matched to a gene: 11.

The gene calls are TRBV14 and TRBJ1-1; 7 bases are a match to TRBD1. The ends lost 4 bases at V and 4 bases at J; junction bases unmatched: 6. The CDR3 is 14 residues long. The germline V gene encodes CDR1 SGHDN and CDR2 FVKESK. CDR3 residues: CASSRYRGGTEAFF. The CDR3 DNA reads TGTGCCAGCAGCCGGTACAGGGGTGGCACTGAAGCTTTCTTT.

The chain carries TRBV5-1 and TRBJ2-3; 8 nucleotides match TRBD2. Germline V lookup: CDR1 SGHRS, CDR2 YFSETQ. The trim removed 4 bases at V and 0 bases at J, leaving 7 bases unmatched. The CDR3 consists of 16 residues. DNA of the CDR3: TGCGCCAGCAGCAAGAGGGGCGGGGGGAGCACAGATACGCAGTATTTT. Translated, it gives CASSKRGGGSTDTQYF. Filled out from reference TRBV5-1 and TRBJ2-3, the complete variable domain reads KAGVTQTPRYLIKTRGQQVTLSCSPISGHRSVSWYQQTPGQGLQFLFEYFSETQRNKGNFPGRFSGRQFSNSRSEMNVSTLELGDSALYLCASSKRGGGSTDTQYFGPGTRLTVL.

This chain connects TRBV18 to TRBJ2-7; D gene ambiguous. V lost 3 bases to trimming and J lost 3 bases, with 9 bases between them. In germline, CDR1 is KGHSH, CDR2 LQKENI. The CDR3 sequence is 13 residues long. Here the CDR3 reads CASSPDGDYEQYF. CDR3 nucleotide sequence: TGTGCCAGCTCACCTGACGGAGACTACGAGCAGTACTTC.

The J gene is TRBJ1-1, the V gene TRBV5-1; D might be TRBD1 (5 bases). The CDR3 is 16 amino acids. Looked up from germline, CDR1 is SGHRS and CDR2 is YFSETQ. Trimming removed 2 bases from V and 1 base from J, with 15 bases in between. The CDR3 protein is CASSFPQGEGNTEAFF. DNA for the CDR3: TGCGCCAGCAGCTTCCCTCAGGGAGAGGGGAACACTGAAGCTTTCTTT.

V gene TRBV9 combines with J gene TRBJ2-2, with TRBD2 as a possible D gene (5 bases). Looked up from germline, CDR1 is SGDLS and CDR2 is YYNGEE. The CDR3 has 14 residues. With 3 bases removed from V and 1 base from J, the gap between germline ends came to 7 bases. CDR3 bases: TGTGCCAGCAGCGCCGAGGGGAACACCGGGGAGCTGTTTTTT. Its protein product is CASSAEGNTGELFF.

The V call is TRBV10-3, the J call TRBJ2-7; D possibly corresponds to TRBD2 (5 bases). Germline V CDR1 and CDR2: ENHRY, SYGVKD. Trimming pared 8 bases from V and 3 bases from J, leaving 17 bases between. CDR3 length: 14 amino acids. This CDR3 is CAIRQRETGYEQYF. CDR3 nucleotide sequence: TGTGCCATCCGGCAAAGGGAGACGGGCTACGAGCAGTACTTC.

The chain uses TRBV11-3 and TRBJ1-5, with 8 positions matching TRBD1. CDR1 and CDR2 from the germline V gene are SGHNT and YENEEA. Unmatched junction bases numbered 9, after V lost 1 base and J lost 4 bases. CDR3 size: 17 residues. This chain's CDR3 is CASSLGGDRGFNQPQHF. CDR3 nucleotide sequence: TGTGCCAGCAGCTTAGGGGGAGACAGGGGATTTAATCAGCCCCAGCATTTT.

Points on this clone: This same CDR3 is encoded by further DNA sequences in the sample. The chain is built from TRBV15 and TRBJ1-5; D is unresolved. V lost 3 bases to trimming and J lost 4 bases, with 7 bases between them. CDR1 is LNHNV and CDR2 is YYDKDF in the germline V gene (reference sequence). The CDR3 covers 13 residues. The CDR3 spells CATSRDLNQPQHF. For the CDR3, the DNA is TGTGCCACCAGCAGGGACTTAAATCAGCCCCAGCATTTT. The whole variable domain, filled in from reference TRBV15 and TRBJ1-5, reads DAMVIQNPRYQVTQFGKPVTLSCSQTLNHNVMYWYQQKSSQAPKLLFHYYDKDFNNEADTPDNFQSRRPNTSFCFLDIRSPGLGDTAMYLCATSRDLNQPQHFGDGTRLSIL.

This chain links TRBV30 with TRBJ1-2; no reliable D call. Germline CDR1 is GTSNPN and CDR2 is SVGIG (reference sequence). V was trimmed by 5 bases and J by 1 base, leaving 11 bases between them. The CDR3 contains 13 residues. The CDR3 sequence: CAWAVRGNYGYTF. The CDR3 DNA is TGTGCCTGGGCCGTCCGGGGTAACTATGGCTACACCTTC.

The chain links TRBV28 to TRBJ2-3; D may be TRBD2 (6 bases). CDR1 is MDHEN, CDR2 SYDVKM, per germline. Trimming cost V 8 bases and J 3 bases, with 18 bases left between them. The CDR3 has 15 amino acids. The CDR3 bases are TGTGCCAGCCGTTCCCCCGGGGGTTATACAGATACGCAGTATTTT. This translates into CASRSPGGYTDTQYF.

The chain uses TRBV7-2 and TRBJ1-5; D is undetermined. The CDR3 consists of 13 residues. V dropped 2 bases and J dropped 5 bases, with 7 bases sitting between them. Germline V lookup: CDR1 SGHTA, CDR2 FQGNSA. This CDR3 reads CASSLSGDQPQHF. The CDR3 nucleotides are TGTGCCAGCAGCTTATCCGGGGATCAGCCCCAGCATTTT.

To note about this clone: Other DNA sequences in this specimen translate into the identical CDR3. The CDR3 DNA sequence: TGCGCCAGCAGCTTAGGGACAGGGGGGAGCCTATCCTCTGGAAACACCATATATTTT. Translation: CASSLGTGGSLSSGNTIYF. V and J are TRBV5-1 and TRBJ1-3; 11 nucleotides agree with TRBD1. The germline gives CDR1 SGHRS, CDR2 YFSETQ. V shed 2 bases and J 0 bases; nucleotides not matched to a gene: 10. The CDR3 sequence is 19 residues long.

The chain recombines TRBV28 with TRBJ1-1, with D tentatively TRBD1 (5 bases). In germline, CDR1 is MDHEN, CDR2 SYDVKM. The CDR3 covers 14 residues. Trimming removed 5 bases at V and 0 bases at J, with 10 bases between. The CDR3 DNA follows: TGTGCCAGCAGTGCGCGGACACTGAACACTGAAGCTTTCTTT. Its protein is CASSARTLNTEAFF.